This is a list of T cell receptor beta chains from one sample in a study of cytomegalovirus exposure and HLA in healthy donors. Clones were sequenced by immunoSEQ multiplex PCR, and TCRdb holds only the in-frame ones, with some missing. The table has 120,000 to 150,000 clones, roughly 78% seen once. Sequencing input: PBMCs. These receptors were taken from a middle-aged man in good health and CMV-seropositive. The CDR3 runs from the conserved cysteine through the conserved F or W.

CDR3aa	v_gene	j_gene
CAISDRGPSSYEQYF	TRBV10-3	TRBJ2-7
CASSIPDRNTEAFF	TRBV19	TRBJ1-1
CASSFPPGNTEAFF	TRBV5-4	TRBJ1-1
CASGLVPGRCEGHTDTQYF	TRBV12-5	TRBJ2-3
CASSSGPTGDGETQYF	TRBV11-3	TRBJ2-5
CASSYSTKYNSPLHF	TRBV6-5	TRBJ1-6
CASSEARGQGYRNTEAFF	TRBV2	TRBJ1-1
CAWSVLSDGGGSEKLFF	TRBV30	TRBJ1-4
CASSTRRDRLSNQPQHF	TRBV19	TRBJ1-5
CASSLGFGQGYEQYF	TRBV11-3	TRBJ2-7
CASSSSRGRTDTQYF	TRBV9	TRBJ2-3
CASSSGGPGNTEAFF	TRBV28	TRBJ1-1
CASRWQVSTNEKLFF	TRBV2	TRBJ1-4
CSGKRREQDTQYF	TRBV29-1	TRBJ2-3
CASTRDFSYNEQFF	TRBV7-9	TRBJ2-1
CASSLSDTQYF	TRBV7-2	TRBJ2-3
CASMPTSGPTVQYF	TRBV6-1	TRBJ2-7
CASSLDLAVTYEQYF	TRBV5-1	TRBJ2-7
CASRLSSGASSYNEQFF	TRBV27	TRBJ2-1
CASSKRTSGSPGELFF	TRBV6-4	TRBJ2-2
CASSIWRGGSSDTQYF	TRBV19	TRBJ2-3
CASVRKPDFSYEQYF	TRBV7-2	TRBJ2-7
CASSLGTSGFTDTQYF	TRBV7-2	TRBJ2-3
CASSYGAGTEAFF	TRBV6-6	TRBJ1-1
CASSVAGGRALETQYF	TRBV9	TRBJ2-5
CASSVTGSYNEQFF	TRBV9	TRBJ2-1
CASSIEGLAGTYEQYF	TRBV19	TRBJ2-7
CASSQDYNEQYF	TRBV7-9	.